Shown below are 12 T cell receptor beta chains from a single sample sequenced in a study of T cells in women clearing cervical HPV infection. Produced via immunoSEQ multiplex PCR; TCRdb's table is partial and in-frame only. The listing contains 30,000 to 35,000 clones. Sequencing used blood buffy coat. The receptor source for this set is a woman between 18 and 70 years old with a cervical HPV16 infection that either progressed to CIN3+ or cleared (not recorded which).

For this clone: The read ends 3 residues early relative to the CDR3; the germline J gene fills the gap. V and J are TRBV29-1 and TRBJ2-4, with D hard to call. Germline V gene lookup returns CDR1 SQVTM and CDR2 ANQGSEA. The CDR3 sequence is 12 residues long. CDR3: CSVTTVLYGQYF. The part of the CDR3 DNA that was read is TGCAGCGTTACAACAGTCCTCTATGGT.

This clone is medium-sized by frequency. The missing CDR3 end, 3 residues past where the read stops, is filled in from the germline J gene. The chain couples TRBV7-9 to TRBJ1-1, with D possibly TRBD1 on 5 matching bases. Trimming cost V 6 bases and J 1 base, with 9 bases left between them. From germline, CDR1 is SEHNR and CDR2 FQNEAQ (reference sequence). The CDR3 runs to 13 residues. The covered CDR3 bases are TGTGCCAGCAGGCTTACAGGGAACACTGAA. This gives the protein CASRLTGNTE. The complete CDR3 reads CASRLTGNTEAFF.

Notes on this clone: Sequencing ends 3 residues short of the CDR3 end; the germline J gene provides the rest. The chain uses TRBV20-1 and TRBJ1-2; maybe TRBD1 (6 bases). The CDR3 length is 15 residues. CDR1 and CDR2 from the germline V gene are DFQATT and SNEGSKA (reference sequence). The CDR3 DNA, read in part, is TGCAGTGCTAGAGATCAACACAGGGAGAGAGATACC. Protein sequence: CSARDQHRERDT. The entire CDR3 reads CSARDQHRERDTYTF.

About this clone: The read halts 3 residues ahead of the CDR3 end, with the missing end drawn from the germline J gene. This chain links TRBV19 with TRBJ2-3; 13 positions agree with TRBD2. This CDR3 contains 18 residues. Germline loops: CDR1 LNHDA, CDR2 SQIVND (reference sequence). V was pared by 5 bases and J by 6 bases, with 14 bases of the junction left unmatched. This CDR3 reads CASSDGLAGVYGLDTQYF. CDR3 DNA (partial): TGTGCCAGTAGTGACGGACTAGCGGGAGTATACGGCTTGGATACG.

The CDR3 spells CASSPSTSSNEQFF. The sequenced part of the CDR3 DNA is TGTGCCAGCTCACCCTCGACTAGTTCCAATGAG. The rearrangement joins TRBV18 to TRBJ2-1; tentatively, D is TRBD2 (6 bases). The read terminates 3 residues before the CDR3 end, so the remaining end is supplied by the germline J gene. The germline V and J ends were trimmed by 3 bases and 6 bases, with 12 bases remaining between them. The germline V gene has CDR1 KGHSH and CDR2 LQKENI. The CDR3 runs 14 residues.

On this clone: The read terminates 3 residues before the CDR3 end, so the remaining end is supplied by the germline J gene. The rearrangement joins TRBV20-1 to TRBJ2-1, with 14 bases fitting TRBD2. The V and J ends lost 6 bases and 6 bases, in that order; junction bases with no gene match: 4. This CDR3 spans 14 amino acids. Germline loops: CDR1 DFQATT, CDR2 SNEGSKA (reference sequence). CDR3 loop: CSARTSGGLNEQFF. The covered CDR3 bases are TGCAGTGCCAGGACTAGCGGGGGGCTCAATGAG.

CDR3 amino acids: CASSPPGLAGGSSTDTQYF. Partial CDR3 DNA: TGTGCCAGCTCACCACCGGGACTAGCGGGGGGGAGCAGCACAGATACG. The rearrangement uses TRBV18 and TRBJ2-3; 16 bases align to TRBD2. The read ends 3 residues shy of where the CDR3 ends; the end is completed using the germline J gene. The J segment lost 0 bases and the V segment lost 0 bases, leaving 3 bases of the junction unmatched. This CDR3 region has 19 residues. Per germline, CDR1 KGHSH and CDR2 LQKENI.

With regard to this clone: Read sequence stops 3 residues before the CDR3 end, and the germline J gene provides the missing end. The chain employs TRBV19 and TRBJ2-1, with a possible D match to TRBD2 (5 bases). V lost 5 bases and J 4 bases, leaving 9 bases between the germline ends. Germline values: CDR1 LNHDA, CDR2 SQIVND (reference sequence). The CDR3 is 13 amino acids. CDR3 DNA (partial): TGTGCCAGTAGTCCAGACTATTACAATGAG. Amino acid sequence: CASSPDYYNE. The entire CDR3 sequence reads CASSPDYYNEQFF.

Note on this clone: With the read ending 3 residues before the CDR3 end, the germline J gene is used to fill in that end. This chain links TRBV30 with TRBJ1-1; TRBD1 aligns across 7 bases. This CDR3 region has 12 residues. After removal of 2 bases from V and 7 bases from J, the junction contained 4 bases not matched to a gene. CDR1 and CDR2 (germline): GTSNPN, SVGIG (reference sequence). The covered CDR3 bases are TGTGCCTGGAGTCTCGGGACAGTTGAA. It encodes CAWSLGTVE. The entire CDR3 is CAWSLGTVEAFF.

This CDR3 reads CSASRTSGGVGSENIQYF. The sequenced part of the CDR3 DNA is TGCAGTGCCTCCCGGACTAGCGGGGGGGTGGGTTCAGAAAACATT. The genes are TRBV20-1 and TRBJ2-4; TRBD2 aligns across 15 bases. The read gets to within 3 residues of the CDR3 end, and the germline J gene fills in the rest. Per germline, CDR1 DFQATT and CDR2 SNEGSKA (reference sequence). The trim removed 6 bases at V and 5 bases at J, leaving 14 bases unmatched. CDR3 size: 18 residues.

CDR3 amino acids: CSARALRGRVGETQYF. CDR3 DNA, as far as it was read: TGCAGTGCTAGAGCCCTCAGGGGGCGGGTGGGAGAGACT. The rearrangement joins TRBV20-1 to TRBJ2-4; TRBD1 matches 8 bases. The read terminates 3 residues before the CDR3 end, so the remaining end is supplied by the germline J gene. Germline CDR1 is DFQATT and CDR2 is SNEGSKA (reference sequence). The CDR3 totals 16 residues.

Details on this clone: The read gets to within 3 residues of the CDR3 end, and the germline J gene fills in the rest. The chain employs TRBV5-1 and TRBJ2-5, with TRBD1 as a possible D gene (5 bases). The V gene's germline CDR1 is SGHRS and CDR2 YFSETQ. V dropped 1 base and J dropped 5 bases, with 12 bases sitting between them. The CDR3 sequence is 14 residues long. The chain's CDR3 is CASSLSQGIETQYF. The sequenced part of the CDR3 DNA is TGCGCCAGCAGCTTGAGCCAGGGTATCGAGACC.